This T cell receptor (beta chain) derives from a study of immune cell composition in non-small cell lung cancer. Assay used: immunoSEQ multiplex PCR; TCRdb lists only in-frame clones, some missing. In the table there are around 13,000 clones, around 75% of which are singletons. V lost 2 bases and J 5 bases, leaving 15 bases between the germline ends. This CDR3 has 15 residues. Germline V gene sequence: CDR1 MDHEN, CDR2 SYDVKM. The origin of this receptor is a human donor with non-small cell lung cancer. Material: lung tumor tissue. The chain couples TRBV28 to TRBJ1-2; a weak D match, TRBD1 (5 bases). This CDR3 is CASSLMTRGLYGYTF. The CDR3, as DNA: TGTGCCAGCAGTTTAATGACAAGGGGCCTTTATGGCTACACCTTC.